This T cell receptor (beta chain) was captured by sequencing in a study of OX40 agonist ivuxolimab in advanced cancers. Study in general: It was permissible to have had prior anti-PD-1, anti-PD-L1 or anti-CTLA-4 therapy, and around 43% had some. Study-wide results and limits: At doses 0.1 to 3.0 mg/kg, CD4+ and CD8+ clones expanded.

Worth noting for this clone: No antigen is known for it.

The table came from immunoSEQ multiplex PCR; TCRdb's copy has only in-frame clones and leaves some out. The sample records about 19,000 clones, 65% to 70% being singletons. Researchers took blood at baseline, on cycle 4 day 1, and on cycle 7 day 1. The source material was CD4+ or CD8+ T cells sorted from blood, sampled in a trial of the OX40 agonist ivuxolimab. The clonotype was recovered from an adult with an advanced solid tumor such as melanoma, head and neck, liver or kidney cancer.

The CDR3 DNA reads as TGCGCCAGCAGCCAGATTCAGGGGGCCAGGCAGCCCCAGCATTTT. The encoded protein is CASSQIQGARQPQHF. This chain joins TRBV4-1 and TRBJ1-5; 8 nucleotides align to TRBD1. Trimming cost V 3 bases and J 7 bases; bases outside gene matches: 8. The CDR3 is made up of 15 amino acids. Germline V gene sequence: CDR1 MGHRA, CDR2 YSYEKL.